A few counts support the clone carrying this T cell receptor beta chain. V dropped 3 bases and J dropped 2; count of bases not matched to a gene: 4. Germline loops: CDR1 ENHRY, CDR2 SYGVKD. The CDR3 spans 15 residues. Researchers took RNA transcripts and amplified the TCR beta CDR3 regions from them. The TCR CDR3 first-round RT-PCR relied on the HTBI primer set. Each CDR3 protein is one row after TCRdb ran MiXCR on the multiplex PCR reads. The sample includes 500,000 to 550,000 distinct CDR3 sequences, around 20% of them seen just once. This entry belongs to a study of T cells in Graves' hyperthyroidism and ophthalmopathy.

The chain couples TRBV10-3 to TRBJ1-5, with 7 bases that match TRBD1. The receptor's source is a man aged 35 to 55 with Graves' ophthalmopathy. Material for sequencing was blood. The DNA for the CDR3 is TGTGCCATCAGTGACGAGGGGGCAGGCAATCAGCCCCAGCATTTT. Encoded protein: CAISDEGAGNQPQHF.